Listed below are T cell receptor beta chains from one sample, sequenced in a study of metastatic and nonmetastatic thyroid tumors. TCRdb re-analyzed the PCR reads using MiXCR. The profile shows over 7,500 clones, 9.5% to 12% of them singletons. Sequencing was done on a sample of tumor tissue. Receptors were obtained from a female donor with papillary thyroid cancer or a benign thyroid nodule (not recorded which). Some clones in this sample may be carry-over from other donors' samples. Each CDR3 is given with its conserved first and last residue. D genes are given only for firm matches. Not all rows give a size; the values are once, few, many and, for expanded clones, a class.

D: -; J: TRBJ1-4; V: TRBV9; size: many; CDR3: CASSFRGANEKLFF; DNA: TGTGCCAGCAGCTTCAGGGGTGCTAATGAAAAACTGTTTTTT
D: -; J: TRBJ1-2; V: TRBV11-2; size: many; CDR3: CASRAGTPYGYTF; DNA: TGTGCCAGCAGGGCCGGGACCCCCTATGGCTACACCTTC
D: -; J: TRBJ1-2; V: TRBV11-1; size: many; CDR3: CASSLLSVRAGTYGYTF; DNA: TGTGCCAGCAGCTTACTAAGTGTCCGGGCGGGGACCTATGGCTACACCTTC
D: -; J: TRBJ1-2; V: TRBV13; size: many; CDR3: CASSPDRHGYTF; DNA: TGTGCCAGCAGCCCGGACAGACATGGCTACACCTTC
D: -; J: TRBJ1-4; V: TRBV6-1; size: medium-sized; CDR3: CASLSEKLFF; DNA: TGTGCCAGCCTTAGTGAAAAACTGTTTTTT
D: -; J: TRBJ1-1; V: TRBV4-1; size: many; CDR3: CASSDAQNTEAFF; DNA: TGCGCCAGCAGCGATGCACAGAACACTGAAGCTTTCTTT
D: -; J: TRBJ1-2; V: TRBV18; size: many; CDR3: CASSGQGAANYGYTF; DNA: TGTGCCAGCTCAGGGCAGGGCGCAGCTAACTATGGCTACACCTTC
D: TRBD1; J: TRBJ1-2; V: TRBV6-1; size: few; CDR3: CASSHRQGTGYTF; DNA: TGTGCCAGCAGCCACCGACAGGGGACGGGCTACACCTTC
D: -; J: TRBJ2-1; V: TRBV20-1; size: many; CDR3: CSANEQFF; DNA: TGCAGTGCTAATGAGCAGTTCTTC
D: -; J: TRBJ1-1; V: TRBV28; size: medium-sized; CDR3: CASRRTASNTEAFF; DNA: TGTGCCAGCAGAAGAACAGCTTCGAACACTGAAGCTTTCTTT
D: -; J: TRBJ2-7; V: TRBV11-1; size: once; CDR3: CASSLRGGAQPGDEQYF; DNA: TGTGCCAGCAGCTTAAGAGGCGGGGCCCAACCCGGGGACGAGCAGTACTTC
D: TRBD2; J: TRBJ2-3; V: TRBV7-6; size: many; CDR3: CASSLAGGTDTQYF; DNA: TGTGCCAGCAGCCTAGCGGGGGGCACAGATACGCAGTATTTT
D: -; J: TRBJ1-2; V: TRBV28; size: -; CDR3: CASSPGERGYTF; DNA: TGTGCCAGCAGTCCGGGGGAGAGGGGCTACACCTTC
D: -; J: TRBJ1-5; V: TRBV19; size: -; CDR3: CASSIGGYNQPQHF; DNA: TGTGCCAGTAGTATCGGCGGGTATAATCAGCCCCAGCATTTT
D: TRBD1; J: TRBJ2-1; V: TRBV10-3; size: medium-sized; CDR3: CAIGTGDYNEQFF; DNA: TGTGCCATTGGGACAGGGGATTACAATGAGCAGTTCTTC
D: -; J: TRBJ2-6; V: TRBV28; size: medium-sized; CDR3: CASSNRVSGANVLTF; DNA: TGTGCCAGCAGCAACAGGGTTTCTGGGGCCAACGTCCTGACTTTC